Presented here are 28 T cell receptor beta chains from one specimen sequenced in a study of blood T cell repertoires in COVID-19. Some clones are missing from TCRdb's copy, which holds only in-frame ones; the method was immunoSEQ multiplex PCR. The sample records tens of thousands of clones, roughly 80% being singletons. The sequencing input was peripheral blood. The receptors derive from a woman aged 55-69 years with acute or convalescent COVID-19.

The genes are TRBV19 and TRBJ1-1, with D possibly matching TRBD1 (6 bases). In germline, CDR1 is LNHDA, CDR2 SQIVND (reference sequence). The CDR3 consists of 13 residues. V was pared by 3 bases and J by 1 base, with 6 bases between. Written as DNA, the CDR3 is TGTGCCAGTAGTATGGGACAGAACACTGAAGCTTTCTTT. Residues: CASSMGQNTEAFF.

The genes are TRBV3-1 (or the pseudogene TRBV3-2) and TRBJ2-7; tentative D call: TRBD1 (6 bases). V lost 4 bases to trimming and J lost 6 bases, with 10 bases between them. The CDR3 runs 12 residues. CDR1 is LGHDT and CDR2 is YNNKEL in the germline V gene (reference sequence). The chain's CDR3 is CASSPTGSEQYF. In DNA form, the CDR3 reads TGTGCCAGCAGCCCAACAGGGTCCGAGCAGTACTTC.

The chain couples TRBV24-1 to TRBJ2-1; 10 nucleotides align to TRBD2. Germline V gene lookup returns CDR1 KGHDR and CDR2 SFDVKD. V trimming: 3 bases; J trimming: 4 bases; junction bases outside the gene matches: 5. The CDR3 is made up of 16 amino acids. The CDR3 DNA reads as TGTGCCACCAGTGATGCCACTAGCGGGGAGTACAATGAGCAGTTCTTC. It codes for CATSDATSGEYNEQFF.

V and J are TRBV25-1 and TRBJ1-2, with a tentative D call TRBD1 (6 bases). V lost 5 bases and J lost 5, with 12 bases in between. Germline CDR1 MGHDK, CDR2 SYGVNS. This CDR3 contains 13 residues. The CDR3 reads CASSKTGPYGYTF. CDR3 sequence (DNA): TGTGCCAGCAGTAAGACAGGTCCGTATGGCTACACCTTC.

This clone was detected only a few times. This chain joins TRBV19 and TRBJ2-1; tentative D call: TRBD2 (6 bases). The germline V and J ends were trimmed by 9 bases and 6 bases, with 15 bases remaining between them. This CDR3 has 13 amino acids. CDR1 and CDR2 from the germline V gene are LNHDA and SQIVND (reference sequence). The CDR3 loop reads CASLSGLLNEQFF. CDR3 DNA: TGTGCCAGCCTATCGGGACTCCTCAATGAGCAGTTCTTC.

This clone has just one count. The V and J genes are TRBV5-6 and TRBJ2-1, with 10 nucleotides matching TRBD2. The CDR3 has 16 residues. Germline lookup yields CDR1 SGHDT and CDR2 YYEEEE. Trimming at V came to 5 bases and at J to 5 bases, leaving 10 bases not matched to a gene. This chain's CDR3 is CASSFRTSGYNNEQFF. The CDR3 DNA reads as TGTGCCAGCAGTTTCCGGACTAGCGGATACAACAATGAGCAGTTCTTC.

This chain joins TRBV6-5 and TRBJ2-1; 7 positions agree with TRBD2. V trimming: 8 bases; J trimming: 7 bases; junction bases outside the gene matches: 5. Germline CDR1 and CDR2: MNHEY and SVGAGI. This CDR3 contains 12 residues. The CDR3 region has the DNA TGTGCCAGCTCCCACGGGGGGAATGAGCAGTTCTTC. This sequence encodes CASSHGGNEQFF.

The chain links TRBV25-1 to TRBJ1-2; D is unresolved. This CDR3 is built from 13 residues. V was shortened by 7 bases and J by 4 bases, with 13 bases between the two germline ends. The germline CDR1 and CDR2 sequences are MGHDK and SYGVNS. The CDR3 loop reads CASIQPPGYGYTF. In nucleotides, the CDR3 is TGTGCCAGCATACAGCCCCCCGGCTATGGCTACACCTTC.

This chain joins TRBV27 and TRBJ1-2; TRBD1 agrees at 9 bases. J lost 12 bases, V lost 5 bases, and 16 bases had no gene match. Germline CDR1 is MNHEY and CDR2 is SMNVEV (reference sequence). The CDR3 totals 15 residues. The CDR3 nucleotides are TGTGCCAGCAGTCCACGAACCGGGACAGGGCATTGGCACACCTTC. Protein product: CASSPRTGTGHWHTF.

This chain connects TRBV30 to TRBJ1-2, with 9 bases matching TRBD1. Germline CDR1 GTSNPN, CDR2 SVGIG (reference sequence). The junction had 8 bases not matched to a gene; V was cut back by 4 bases and J by 8 bases. The CDR3 spans 13 residues. CDR3 in amino acids: CAWNRDRASGYTF. The CDR3 bases are TGTGCCTGGAATCGGGACAGGGCTTCAGGCTACACCTTC. The whole variable domain, filled in from reference TRBV30 and TRBJ1-2, reads SQTIHQWPATLVQPVGSPLSLECTVEGTSNPNLYWYRQAAGRGLQLLFYSVGIGQISSEVPQNLSASRPQDRQFILSSKKLLLSDSGFYLCAWNRDRASGYTFGSGTRLTVV.

The V call is TRBV7-9, the J call TRBJ1-3, with 8 nucleotides matching TRBD1. The germline V gene has CDR1 SEHNR and CDR2 FQNEAQ (reference sequence). Losses at the gene ends were 3 bases for V and 0 bases for J; bases not matched to a gene: 7. This CDR3 contains 17 residues. CDR3 bases: TGTGCCAGCAGCTTCTCGCGGGACAGGTTCTCTGGAAACACCATATATTTT. The encoded protein is CASSFSRDRFSGNTIYF. The whole variable domain, remainder taken from reference TRBV7-9 and TRBJ1-3, is DTGVSQNPRHKITKRGQNVTFRCDPISEHNRLYWYRQTLGQGPEFLTYFQNEAQLEKSRLLSDRFSAERPKGSFSTLEIQRTEQGDSAMYLCASSFSRDRFSGNTIYFGEGSWLTVV.

The chain links TRBV27 to TRBJ2-7; D is perhaps TRBD1 (6 bases). V lost 7 bases and J 2 bases, leaving 9 bases between the germline ends. Germline-derived CDR1 and CDR2 are MNHEY and SMNVEV (reference sequence). The CDR3 has 12 amino acids. The DNA for the CDR3 is TGTGCCAGCAAGGGGGATGCCTACGAGCAGTACTTC. As protein: CASKGDAYEQYF.

V and J are TRBV3-1 (or the pseudogene TRBV3-2) and TRBJ2-7; 10 positions agree with TRBD2. The CDR3 runs 17 residues. The V segment lost 2 bases and the J segment 2 bases; nucleotides outside the gene matches: 9. Germline assignment: CDR1 LGHDT and CDR2 YNNKEL (reference sequence). The CDR3 nucleotides are TGTGCCAGCAGCCAAAGGGCTAGCGGGGGCAACCCCTACGAGCAGTACTTC. Protein product: CASSQRASGGNPYEQYF.

This clone was found a few times. This chain links TRBV4-1 with TRBJ1-6; no reliable D call. The CDR3 extends over 12 amino acids. Trimming took 3 bases from V and 7 from J, leaving 4 bases between them. Germline CDR1 MGHRA, CDR2 YSYEKL. The CDR3 DNA reads as TGCGCCAGCAGCCATCGGAATTCACCCCTCCACTTT. It yields the protein CASSHRNSPLHF.

V usage is TRBV12-3 or TRBV12-4 and J usage is TRBJ2-1; a weak D match, TRBD2 (6 bases). The ends were cut back, 8 bases at V and 7 bases at J, with 15 bases in the middle. This CDR3 is built from 13 residues. CDR3 sequence (DNA): TGTGCCAGCCGGGGGTTGGGTGGGAATGAGCAGTTCTTC. Translation gives CASRGLGGNEQFF.

This chain joins TRBV19 and TRBJ1-5; D is ambiguous. The CDR3 is made up of 13 amino acids. Germline lookup yields CDR1 LNHDA and CDR2 SQIVND (reference sequence). Deletions cut 5 bases from V and 2 bases from J, with 7 bases between. CDR3 nucleotides: TGTGCCAGTAGTGGCAGGCGCAATCAGCCCCAGCATTTT. Translating it yields CASSGRRNQPQHF.

The chain couples TRBV3-1 (or the pseudogene TRBV3-2) to TRBJ2-5; D is possibly TRBD2 (5 bases). Per germline, CDR1 LGHDT and CDR2 YNNKEL (reference sequence). This CDR3 spans 13 amino acids. The V gene lost 4 bases and the J gene lost 7 bases, with 13 bases spanning the gap. The CDR3 coding sequence is TGTGCCAGCAGCCTTCTAGACGGAGGGACCCAGTACTTC. Translated: CASSLLDGGTQYF.

This chain uses TRBV27 with TRBJ2-3; the D is unclear. V was cut by 6 bases and J by 4 bases, with 8 bases left in between. The CDR3 contains 12 residues. The V gene's germline CDR1 is MNHEY and CDR2 SMNVEV (reference sequence). DNA for the CDR3: TGTGCCAGCAGATCACCGGCAGATACGCAGTATTTT. Residues: CASRSPADTQYF.

The chain has TRBV24-1 and TRBJ1-4, with D possibly TRBD1 on 6 matching bases. Germline values: CDR1 KGHDR, CDR2 SFDVKD. Trimming left V 4 bases short and J 8 bases short, with 10 bases between. This CDR3 has 13 amino acids. CDR3 residues: CATSDRGQEKLFF. The DNA of the CDR3 is TGTGCCACCAGTGACCGAGGACAGGAAAAACTGTTTTTT.

V usage is TRBV28 and J usage is TRBJ2-1; no clear D gene. The V end was cut by 4 bases, the J end by 3 bases, with 13 bases between. The CDR3 sequence is 15 residues long. CDR1 MDHEN and CDR2 SYDVKM come from the germline V gene. The CDR3 DNA reads TGTGCCAGCAGTTCTGAAAGCGCTAGCTACAATGAGCAGTTCTTC. Translation gives CASSSESASYNEQFF. The variable domain in full, with the rest retrieved from reference TRBV28 and TRBJ2-1, is DVKVTQSSRYLVKRTGEKVFLECVQDMDHENMFWYRQDPGLGLRLIYFSYDVKMKEKGDIPEGYSVSREKKERFSLILESASTNQTSMYLCASSSESASYNEQFFGPGTRLTVL.

The V call is TRBV7-3, the J call TRBJ2-7, with D perhaps TRBD2 (6 bases). The V gene lost 0 bases and the J gene lost 3 bases, with 12 bases spanning the gap. The germline V gene encodes CDR1 SGHTA and CDR2 FQGTGA. CDR3 length: 15 amino acids. CDR3 DNA: TGTGCCAGCAGCTTAACTGCGGGAAAAAGCTACGAGCAGTACTTC. Translating it yields CASSLTAGKSYEQYF.

The sample holds one count of this clone. The chain carries TRBV11-1 and TRBJ1-2; 7 positions agree with TRBD1. This CDR3 spans 14 amino acids. CDR1 and CDR2 from the germline V gene are SGHAT and FQDESV (reference sequence). The J segment lost 7 bases and the V segment lost 4 bases, leaving 9 bases of the junction unmatched. As DNA, the CDR3 is TGTGCCAGCAGCTCGGACAGGACCGCTGGTGGCTACACCTTC. It encodes CASSSDRTAGGYTF.

J is TRBJ1-2 and V is TRBV18, with 8 bases that match TRBD1. Trimming removed 3 bases from V and 7 bases from J; junction bases left unmatched: 4. This CDR3 has 13 residues. Germline CDR1 KGHSH, CDR2 LQKENI. The CDR3 protein is CASSPGQAPGYTF. DNA for the CDR3: TGTGCCAGCTCACCGGGACAGGCCCCTGGCTACACCTTC.

This sequence joins TRBV2 and TRBJ2-1; D may be TRBD2 (5 bases). This CDR3 contains 13 residues. Germline loops: CDR1 SNHLY, CDR2 FYNNEI. With 6 bases removed from V and 7 bases from J, the gap between germline ends came to 13 bases. The CDR3 DNA follows: TGTGCCAGCAGCGGACTCCTCGGGAATGAGCAGTTCTTC. Translated: CASSGLLGNEQFF.

This clone was observed a few times. This sequence joins TRBV2 and TRBJ2-1; TRBD2 matches 11 bases. V was pared by 5 bases and J by 10 bases, with 4 bases of the junction left unmatched. The germline gives CDR1 SNHLY, CDR2 FYNNEI. The CDR3 is 13 residues long. CDR3 bases: TGTGCCAGCAGTATCCGGACTAGCGGGGAGCAGTTCTTC. It is translated as CASSIRTSGEQFF.

The chain couples TRBV18 to TRBJ1-3, with D uncertain. CDR1 is KGHSH, CDR2 LQKENI, per germline. The CDR3 consists of 17 residues. V shed 3 bases and J shed 0 bases, with 15 bases lying between them. The CDR3 loop reads CASSPPYGLSSGNTIYF. Here the CDR3 DNA reads TGTGCCAGCTCACCCCCCTACGGGTTGAGCTCTGGAAACACCATATATTTT.

The rearrangement uses TRBV25-1 and TRBJ1-1, with 12 bases matching TRBD1. The J segment lost 8 bases and the V segment lost 4 bases, leaving 5 bases of the junction unmatched. The CDR3 has 14 residues. CDR1 and CDR2 from the germline V gene are MGHDK and SYGVNS. CDR3 region: CASSASGTGGEAFF. CDR3 DNA: TGTGCCAGCAGTGCCTCCGGGACAGGGGGCGAAGCTTTCTTT.

V gene TRBV3-1 (or the pseudogene TRBV3-2) combines with J gene TRBJ1-1; 7 bases line up with TRBD1. CDR3 length equals 15 residues. Trimming at V came to 4 bases and at J to 3 bases, leaving 8 bases not matched to a gene. CDR1 and CDR2 (germline): LGHDT, YNNKEL (reference sequence). The CDR3, as DNA: TGTGCCAGCAGCCCCCCGACAGGGAGGCACACTGAAGCTTTCTTT. The encoded protein is CASSPPTGRHTEAFF.